The T cell receptor (beta chain) under discussion was sequenced for a study of T cell repertoires in cytomegalovirus infection. As to this clonotype: The antigen remains undetermined. One junction end disagrees with the germline gene, perhaps due to a read error.

There are 16 residues in the CDR3. The germline gives CDR1 SGHTA, CDR2 FQGNSA. TCRdb used MiXCR to reprocess the reads, holding one entry per CDR3 protein. Found here are nearly 700,000 distinct CDR3 sequences, about 30% of them singletons; the top ten hold 15% to 20%. Sequencing used cultured PBMCs, obtained from culture after CMV antigen stimulation. This chain joins TRBV7-2 and TRBJ2-7; D might be TRBD1 (6 bases). The receptor was isolated from a human donor in good health (CMV status not recorded). Some clones in this sample may be carry-over from other donors' samples. The DNA for the CDR3 is TGTGCCAGCAGCCTAGCCTCCGGGACACTCGGTTACGAGCAGTACTTC. Translating it yields CASSLASGTLGYEQYF.